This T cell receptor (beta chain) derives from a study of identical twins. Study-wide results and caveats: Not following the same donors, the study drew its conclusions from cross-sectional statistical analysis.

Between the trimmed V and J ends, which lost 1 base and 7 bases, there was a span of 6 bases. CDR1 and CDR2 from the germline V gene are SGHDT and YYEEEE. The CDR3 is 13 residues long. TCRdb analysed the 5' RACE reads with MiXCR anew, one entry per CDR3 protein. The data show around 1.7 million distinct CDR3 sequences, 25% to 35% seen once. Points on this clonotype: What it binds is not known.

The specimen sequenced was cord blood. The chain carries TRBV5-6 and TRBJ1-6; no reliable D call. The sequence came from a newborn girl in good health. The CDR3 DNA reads TGTGCCAGCAGCTTGAATAACAATTCACCCCTCCACTTT. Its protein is CASSLNNNSPLHF.